The rows below give T cell receptor beta chains drawn from one sample of a study of cytomegalovirus exposure and HLA in healthy donors. TCRdb keeps only in-frame clones here, not all; method: immunoSEQ multiplex PCR. The sample consists of about 76,000 clones, 79% of them appearing once. Sequencing was carried out using PBMCs. These receptors were collected from a man younger than 45 in good health and CMV-seronegative. Both conserved end residues are part of each CDR3. Fields, in order: V gene, D gene, J gene, clone size, CDR3 DNA, CDR3 protein. The D gene is left open where the match is weak. Where a row states a size, it is once, few, many or the class of an expanded clone; other rows omit it.

TRBV5-1	TRBD1	TRBJ1-3	.	TGCGCCAGCAGCTCCGGGACAGGGGGAGCAGGTGGAAACACCATATATTTT	CASSSGTGGAGGNTIYF
TRBV11-3	TRBD2	TRBJ2-1	.	TGTGCCAGCAGCTCCTCTAGCGGGATGAACAATGAGCAGTTCTTC	CASSSSSGMNNEQFF
TRBV5-1	TRBD1	TRBJ2-2	.	TGCGCCAGCAGCCCCAGGACAGGGGCCACCGGGGAGCTGTTTTTT	CASSPRTGATGELFF
TRBV6-6	.	TRBJ1-5	few	TGTGCCAGCAGTTACCCGGGGGGAAGCAATCAGCCCCAGCATTTT	CASSYPGGSNQPQHF
TRBV27	TRBD2	TRBJ2-1	.	TGTGCCAGCCGTCCCGGACTAGCGGGAAACCCAGGCAATGAGCAGTTCTTC	CASRPGLAGNPGNEQFF
TRBV4-2	TRBD2	TRBJ2-7	.	TGTGCCCGCAGCCAATTAGCGGGGGGGTCTCTCTACGAGCAGTACTTC	CARSQLAGGSLYEQYF
TRBV6-1	.	TRBJ1-1	.	TGTGCCAGCAGTGTTGACGGGGGCACTGAAGCTTTCTTT	CASSVDGGTEAFF
TRBV4-2	.	TRBJ2-1	.	TGTGCCAGCAGCCAAGGGCGGGACAATGAGCAGTTCTTC	CASSQGRDNEQFF
TRBV6-1	.	TRBJ2-7	.	TGTGCCAGCAGTGGGGCTAATTTCTACGAGCAGTACTTC	CASSGANFYEQYF
TRBV5-1	.	TRBJ2-5	.	TGCGCCAGCAGCTTGGGACAGATAGAAGAGACCCAGTACTTC	CASSLGQIEETQYF
TRBV7-3	.	TRBJ1-2	.	TGTGCCAGCAGCTCCCGTGGGGGGGGCAACTATGGCTACACCTTC	CASSSRGGGNYGYTF
TRBV10-3	.	TRBJ2-1	.	TGTGCCATCAGTGAGTCGATAGAAGATGAGCAGTTCTTC	CAISESIEDEQFF
TRBV30	.	TRBJ2-1	.	TGTGCCTGGAGTACAAGCTCCTACAATGAGCAGTTCTTC	CAWSTSSYNEQFF
TRBV4-3	TRBD1	TRBJ2-7	.	TGCGCCAGCAGCCAAGATCAGGTGACAGGGGACGAGCAGTACTTC	CASSQDQVTGDEQYF
TRBV5-4	.	TRBJ1-1	few	TGTGCCAGCAGCGATACTCGCTACGGAGCTTTCTTT	CASSDTRYGAFF
TRBV11-2	.	TRBJ1-3	.	TGTGCCAGCAGCTTAGAGCCAGGGGAAAGCACCATATATTTT	CASSLEPGESTIYF
TRBV18	TRBD2	TRBJ2-1	.	TGTGCCAGCTCACCACCGACTAGCGGGGGGGCCTATGAGCAGTTCTTC	CASSPPTSGGAYEQFF
TRBV7-8	.	TRBJ2-2	.	TGTGCCAGCAGCTTAAGAGGCACCGGGGAGCTGTTTTTT	CASSLRGTGELFF
TRBV7-2	.	TRBJ2-1	.	TGTGCCAGCAGCTTAGCGGGGCGGAGCTACAATGAGCAGTTCTTC	CASSLAGRSYNEQFF
TRBV7-3	TRBD2	TRBJ2-3	.	TGTGCCAGCAGCCCCTTAGCGGGGGGGATGGGAGATACGCAGTATTTT	CASSPLAGGMGDTQYF
TRBV2	TRBD2	TRBJ2-3	.	TGTGCCAGCGGAACCGGGACTAGAGGGCCAGATACGCAGTATTTT	CASGTGTRGPDTQYF
TRBV28	.	TRBJ2-1	.	TGTGCCAGCAGTCCCCCCCGCAATGAGCAGTTCTTC	CASSPPRNEQFF
TRBV29-1	.	TRBJ1-1	.	TGCAGCGCAGGGGAGAACACTGAAGCTTTCTTT	CSAGENTEAFF
TRBV4-2	.	TRBJ1-2	.	TGTGCCAGCAGCCAAACGGGACAAAACTATGGCTACACCTTC	CASSQTGQNYGYTF
TRBV7-6	.	TRBJ2-2	few	TGTGCCAGCAGTCGGAGTAGCACCGGGGAGCTGTTTTTT	CASSRSSTGELFF
TRBV7-9	.	TRBJ1-5	.	TGTGCCAGCAGCCGGAGTCACGGCCAGCCCCAGCATTTT	CASSRSHGQPQHF
TRBV28	TRBD2	TRBJ2-7	.	TGTGCCAGCAGTTTGGGACTAGCGACCTACGAGCAGTACTTC	CASSLGLATYEQYF